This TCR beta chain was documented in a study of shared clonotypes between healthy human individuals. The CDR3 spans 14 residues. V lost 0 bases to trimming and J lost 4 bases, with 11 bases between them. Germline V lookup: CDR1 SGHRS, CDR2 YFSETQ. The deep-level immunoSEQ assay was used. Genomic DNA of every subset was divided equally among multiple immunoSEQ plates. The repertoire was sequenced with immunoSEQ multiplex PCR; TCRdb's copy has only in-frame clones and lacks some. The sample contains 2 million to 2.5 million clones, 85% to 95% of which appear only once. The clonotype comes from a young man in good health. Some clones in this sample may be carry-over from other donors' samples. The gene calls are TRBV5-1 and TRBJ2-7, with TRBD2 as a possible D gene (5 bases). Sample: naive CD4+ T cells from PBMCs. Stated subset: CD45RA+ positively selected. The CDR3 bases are TGCGCCAGCAGCTTGGAGCTAGCCACTTACGAGCAGTACTTC. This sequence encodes CASSLELATYEQYF.